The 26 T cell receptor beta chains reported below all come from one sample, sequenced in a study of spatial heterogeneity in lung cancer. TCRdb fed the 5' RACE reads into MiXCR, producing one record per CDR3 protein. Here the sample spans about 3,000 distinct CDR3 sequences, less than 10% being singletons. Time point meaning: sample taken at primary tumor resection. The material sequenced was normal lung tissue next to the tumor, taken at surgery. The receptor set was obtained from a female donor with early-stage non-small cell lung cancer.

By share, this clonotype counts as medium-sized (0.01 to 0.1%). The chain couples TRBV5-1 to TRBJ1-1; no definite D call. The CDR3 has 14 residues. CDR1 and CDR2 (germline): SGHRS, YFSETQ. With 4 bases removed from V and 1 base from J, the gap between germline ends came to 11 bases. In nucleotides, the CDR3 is TGCGCCAGCAGCCAGCCGTGGAGGAACACTGAAGCTTTCTTT. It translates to CASSQPWRNTEAFF.

CDR3 in DNA: TGTGCCAGCAGAGGGGACAGGGGGACTGAAGCTTTCTTT. It codes for CASRGDRGTEAFF. The V call is TRBV6-1, the J call TRBJ1-1, with TRBD1 matching over 11 bases. The CDR3 is 13 residues long. V dropped 6 bases and J dropped 5; count of bases not matched to a gene: 2. From germline, CDR1 is MNHNS and CDR2 SASEGT.

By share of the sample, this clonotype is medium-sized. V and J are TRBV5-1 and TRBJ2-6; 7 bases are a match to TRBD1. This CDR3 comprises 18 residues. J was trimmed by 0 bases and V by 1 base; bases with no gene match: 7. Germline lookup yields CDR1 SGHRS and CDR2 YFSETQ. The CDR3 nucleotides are TGCGCCAGCAGCTTGTTAGGGGGCCTCTACTCTGGGGCCAACGTCCTGACTTTC. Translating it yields CASSLLGGLYSGANVLTF.

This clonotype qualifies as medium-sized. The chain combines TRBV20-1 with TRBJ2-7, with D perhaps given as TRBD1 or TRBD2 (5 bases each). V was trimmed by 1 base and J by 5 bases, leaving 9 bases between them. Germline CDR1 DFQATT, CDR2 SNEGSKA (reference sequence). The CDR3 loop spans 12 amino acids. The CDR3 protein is CSARGPGHEQYV. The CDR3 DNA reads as TGCAGTGCTAGAGGACCGGGACACGAGCAGTACGTC.

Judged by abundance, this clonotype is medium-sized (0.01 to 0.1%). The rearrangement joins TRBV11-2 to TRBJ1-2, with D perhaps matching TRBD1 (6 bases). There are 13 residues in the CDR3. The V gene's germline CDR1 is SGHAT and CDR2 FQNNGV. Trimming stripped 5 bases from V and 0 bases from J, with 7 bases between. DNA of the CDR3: TGTGCCAGCAGCCGACAGGCTAACTATGGCTACACCTTC. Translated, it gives CASSRQANYGYTF. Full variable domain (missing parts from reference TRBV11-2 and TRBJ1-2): EAGVAQSPRYKIIEKRQSVAFWCNPISGHATLYWYQQILGQGPKLLIQFQNNGVVDDSQLPKDRFSAERLKGVDSTLKIQPAKLEDSAVYLCASSRQANYGYTFGSGTRLTVV.

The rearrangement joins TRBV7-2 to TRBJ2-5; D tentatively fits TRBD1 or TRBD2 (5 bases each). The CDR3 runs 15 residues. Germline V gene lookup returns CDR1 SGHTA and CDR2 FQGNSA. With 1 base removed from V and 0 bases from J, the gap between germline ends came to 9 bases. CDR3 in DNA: TGTGCCAGCAGCTTAGTCGGGACCTACCAAGAGACCCAGTACTTC. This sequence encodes CASSLVGTYQETQYF. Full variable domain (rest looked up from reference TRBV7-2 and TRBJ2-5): GAGVSQSPSNKVTEKGKDVELRCDPISGHTALYWYRQSLGQGLEFLIYFQGNSAPDKSGLPSDRFSAERTGGSVSTLTIQRTQQEDSAVYLCASSLVGTYQETQYFGPGTRLLVL.

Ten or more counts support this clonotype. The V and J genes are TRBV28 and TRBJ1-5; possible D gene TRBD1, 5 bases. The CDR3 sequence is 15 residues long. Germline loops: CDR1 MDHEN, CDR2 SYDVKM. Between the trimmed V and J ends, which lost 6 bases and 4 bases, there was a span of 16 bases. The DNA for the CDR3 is TGTGCCAGCAGCCGTAGTAAGGGGCCAAATCAGCCCCAGCATTTT. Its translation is CASSRSKGPNQPQHF. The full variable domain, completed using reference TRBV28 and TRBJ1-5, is DVKVTQSSRYLVKRTGEKVFLECVQDMDHENMFWYRQDPGLGLRLIYFSYDVKMKEKGDIPEGYSVSREKKERFSLILESASTNQTSMYLCASSRSKGPNQPQHFGDGTRLSIL.

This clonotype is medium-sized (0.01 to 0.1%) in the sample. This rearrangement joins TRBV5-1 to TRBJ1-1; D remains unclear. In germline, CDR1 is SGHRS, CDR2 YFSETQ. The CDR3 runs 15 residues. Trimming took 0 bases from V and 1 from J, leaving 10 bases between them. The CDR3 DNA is TGCGCCAGCAGCTTGGATGGACGTCCGAACACTGAAGCTTTCTTT. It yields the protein CASSLDGRPNTEAFF. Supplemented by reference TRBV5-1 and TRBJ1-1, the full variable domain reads KAGVTQTPRYLIKTRGQQVTLSCSPISGHRSVSWYQQTPGQGLQFLFEYFSETQRNKGNFPGRFSGRQFSNSRSEMNVSTLELGDSALYLCASSLDGRPNTEAFFGQGTRLTVV.

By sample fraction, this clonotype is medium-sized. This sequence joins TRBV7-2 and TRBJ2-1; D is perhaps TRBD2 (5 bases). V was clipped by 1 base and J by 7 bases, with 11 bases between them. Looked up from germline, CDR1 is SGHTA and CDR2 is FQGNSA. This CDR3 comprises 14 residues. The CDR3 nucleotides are TGTGCCAGCAGCTTAGGGGCCCGAGGGAATGAGCAGTTCTTC. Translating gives CASSLGARGNEQFF. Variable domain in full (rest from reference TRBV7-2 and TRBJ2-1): GAGVSQSPSNKVTEKGKDVELRCDPISGHTALYWYRQSLGQGLEFLIYFQGNSAPDKSGLPSDRFSAERTGGSVSTLTIQRTQQEDSAVYLCASSLGARGNEQFFGPGTRLTVL.

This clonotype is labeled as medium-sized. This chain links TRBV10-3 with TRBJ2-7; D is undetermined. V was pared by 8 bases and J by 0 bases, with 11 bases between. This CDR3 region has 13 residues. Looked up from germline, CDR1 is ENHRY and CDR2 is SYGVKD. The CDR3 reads CAIGKGSSYEQYV. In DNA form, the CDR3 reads TGTGCCATCGGAAAGGGCAGCTCCTACGAGCAGTACGTC.

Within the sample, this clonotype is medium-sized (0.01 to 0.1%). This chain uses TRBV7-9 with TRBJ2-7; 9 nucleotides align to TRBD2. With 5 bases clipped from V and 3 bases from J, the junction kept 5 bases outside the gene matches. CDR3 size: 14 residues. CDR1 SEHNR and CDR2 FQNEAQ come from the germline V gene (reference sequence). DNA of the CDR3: TGTGCCAGCAGCCAAAGCGGGAGGTACTACGAGCAGTACTTC. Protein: CASSQSGRYYEQYF.

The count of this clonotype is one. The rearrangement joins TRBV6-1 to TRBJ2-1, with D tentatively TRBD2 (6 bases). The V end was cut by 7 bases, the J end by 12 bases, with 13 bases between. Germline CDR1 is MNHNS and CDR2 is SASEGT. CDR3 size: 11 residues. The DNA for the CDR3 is TGTGCCAGCACCGGAGGAGGGCCGCAGTTCTTC. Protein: CASTGGGPQFF.

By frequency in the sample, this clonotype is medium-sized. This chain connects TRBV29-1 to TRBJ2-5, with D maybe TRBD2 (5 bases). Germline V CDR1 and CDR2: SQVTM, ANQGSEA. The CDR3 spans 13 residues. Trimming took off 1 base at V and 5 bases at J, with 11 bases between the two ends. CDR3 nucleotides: TGCAGCGTTGAAGCGGGGTTGGAGGAGACCCAGTACTTC. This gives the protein CSVEAGLEETQYF.

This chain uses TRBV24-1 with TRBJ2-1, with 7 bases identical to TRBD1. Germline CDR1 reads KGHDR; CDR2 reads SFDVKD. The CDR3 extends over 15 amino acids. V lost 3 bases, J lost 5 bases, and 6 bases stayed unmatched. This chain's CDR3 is CATSDGTETHNEQFF. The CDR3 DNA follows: TGTGCCACCAGTGATGGGACAGAGACTCACAATGAGCAGTTCTTC.

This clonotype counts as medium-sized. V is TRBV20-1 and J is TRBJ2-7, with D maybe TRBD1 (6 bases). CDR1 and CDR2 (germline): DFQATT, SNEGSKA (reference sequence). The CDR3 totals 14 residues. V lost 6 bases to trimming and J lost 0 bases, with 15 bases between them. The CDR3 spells CSAADRMSSYEQYF. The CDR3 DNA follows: TGCAGTGCCGCCGACAGGATGAGCTCCTACGAGCAGTACTTC.

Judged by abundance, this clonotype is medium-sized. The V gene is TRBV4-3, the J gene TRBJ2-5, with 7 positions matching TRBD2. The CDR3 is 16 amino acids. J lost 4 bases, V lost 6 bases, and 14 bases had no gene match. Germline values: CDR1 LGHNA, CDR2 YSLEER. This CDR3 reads CASSRSSGLGAETQYF. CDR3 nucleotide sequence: TGCGCCAGCAGTCGATCTAGCGGACTAGGGGCAGAGACCCAGTACTTC.

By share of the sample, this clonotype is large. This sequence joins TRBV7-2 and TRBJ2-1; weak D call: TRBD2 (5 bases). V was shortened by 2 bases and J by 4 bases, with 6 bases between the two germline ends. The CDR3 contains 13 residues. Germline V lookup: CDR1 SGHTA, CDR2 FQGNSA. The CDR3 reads CASSLQRYNEQFF. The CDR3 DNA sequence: TGTGCCAGCAGCTTACAGCGGTACAATGAGCAGTTCTTC.

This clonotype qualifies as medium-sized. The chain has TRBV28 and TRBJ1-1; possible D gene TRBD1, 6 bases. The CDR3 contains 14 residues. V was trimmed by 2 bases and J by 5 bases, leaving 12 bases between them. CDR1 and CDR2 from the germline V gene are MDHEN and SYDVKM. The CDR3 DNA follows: TGTGCCAGCAGTTTACGGGGAGGGACAACTGAAGCTTTCTTT. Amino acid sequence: CASSLRGGTTEAFF.

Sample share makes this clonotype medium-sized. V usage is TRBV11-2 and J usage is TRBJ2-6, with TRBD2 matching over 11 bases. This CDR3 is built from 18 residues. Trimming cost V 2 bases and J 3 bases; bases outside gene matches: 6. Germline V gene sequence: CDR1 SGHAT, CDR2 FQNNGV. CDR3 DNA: TGTGCCAGCAGCTTAACACTAGCGGGGGCTAGTGGGGCCAACGTCCTGACTTTC. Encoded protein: CASSLTLAGASGANVLTF.

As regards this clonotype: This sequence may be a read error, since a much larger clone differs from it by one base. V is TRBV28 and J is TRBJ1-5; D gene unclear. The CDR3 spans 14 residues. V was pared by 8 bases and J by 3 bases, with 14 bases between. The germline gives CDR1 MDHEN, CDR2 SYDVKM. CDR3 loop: CASAPEEINQPQHF. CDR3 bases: TGTGCCAGCGCCCCTGAGGAGATCAATCAGCCCCAGCATTTT.

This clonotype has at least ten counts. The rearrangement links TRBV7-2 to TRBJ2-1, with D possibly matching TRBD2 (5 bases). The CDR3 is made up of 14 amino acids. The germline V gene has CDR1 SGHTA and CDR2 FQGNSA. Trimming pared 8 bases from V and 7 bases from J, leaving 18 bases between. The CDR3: CASRAVGSSNEQFF. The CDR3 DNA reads TGTGCCAGCCGGGCCGTGGGGAGCAGTAATGAGCAGTTCTTC. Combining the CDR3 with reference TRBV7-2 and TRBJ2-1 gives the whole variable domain GAGVSQSPSNKVTEKGKDVELRCDPISGHTALYWYRQSLGQGLEFLIYFQGNSAPDKSGLPSDRFSAERTGGSVSTLTIQRTQQEDSAVYLCASRAVGSSNEQFFGPGTRLTVL.

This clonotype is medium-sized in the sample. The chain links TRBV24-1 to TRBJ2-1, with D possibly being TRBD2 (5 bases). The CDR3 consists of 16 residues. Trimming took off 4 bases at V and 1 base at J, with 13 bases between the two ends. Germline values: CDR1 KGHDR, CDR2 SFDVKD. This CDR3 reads CATSEASLLSYNEQFF. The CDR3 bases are TGTGCCACCAGTGAGGCTAGCCTTCTTTCCTACAATGAGCAGTTCTTC.

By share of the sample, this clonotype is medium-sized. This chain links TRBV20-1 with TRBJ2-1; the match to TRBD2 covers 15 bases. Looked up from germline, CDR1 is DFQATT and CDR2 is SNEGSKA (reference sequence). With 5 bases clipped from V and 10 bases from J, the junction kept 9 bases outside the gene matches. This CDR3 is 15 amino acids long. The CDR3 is CSAQGGLAGGKEQFF. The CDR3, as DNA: TGCAGTGCTCAAGGAGGACTAGCGGGAGGGAAAGAGCAGTTCTTC.

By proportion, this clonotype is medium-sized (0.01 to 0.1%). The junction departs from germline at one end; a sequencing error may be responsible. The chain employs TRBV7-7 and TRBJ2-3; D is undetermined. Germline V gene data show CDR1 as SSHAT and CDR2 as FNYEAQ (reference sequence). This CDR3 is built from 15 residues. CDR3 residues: CASSLTQRSTDTQYF. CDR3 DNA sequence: TGTGCTAGCAGCTTAACCCAGCGCAGCACAGATACGCAGTATTTT.

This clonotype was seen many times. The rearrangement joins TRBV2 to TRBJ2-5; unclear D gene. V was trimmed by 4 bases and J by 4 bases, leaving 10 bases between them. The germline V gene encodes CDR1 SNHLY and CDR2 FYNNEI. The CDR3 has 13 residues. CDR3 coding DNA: TGTGCCAGCAGTGTAGGGTACCGAGAGACCCAGTACTTC. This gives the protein CASSVGYRETQYF.

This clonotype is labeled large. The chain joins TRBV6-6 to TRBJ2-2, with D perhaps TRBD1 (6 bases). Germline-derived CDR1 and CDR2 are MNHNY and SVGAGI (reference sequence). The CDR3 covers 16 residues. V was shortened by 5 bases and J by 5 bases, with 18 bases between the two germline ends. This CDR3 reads CASSASMGAPTGELFF. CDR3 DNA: TGTGCCAGCAGTGCTTCGATGGGGGCCCCAACCGGGGAGCTGTTTTTT.